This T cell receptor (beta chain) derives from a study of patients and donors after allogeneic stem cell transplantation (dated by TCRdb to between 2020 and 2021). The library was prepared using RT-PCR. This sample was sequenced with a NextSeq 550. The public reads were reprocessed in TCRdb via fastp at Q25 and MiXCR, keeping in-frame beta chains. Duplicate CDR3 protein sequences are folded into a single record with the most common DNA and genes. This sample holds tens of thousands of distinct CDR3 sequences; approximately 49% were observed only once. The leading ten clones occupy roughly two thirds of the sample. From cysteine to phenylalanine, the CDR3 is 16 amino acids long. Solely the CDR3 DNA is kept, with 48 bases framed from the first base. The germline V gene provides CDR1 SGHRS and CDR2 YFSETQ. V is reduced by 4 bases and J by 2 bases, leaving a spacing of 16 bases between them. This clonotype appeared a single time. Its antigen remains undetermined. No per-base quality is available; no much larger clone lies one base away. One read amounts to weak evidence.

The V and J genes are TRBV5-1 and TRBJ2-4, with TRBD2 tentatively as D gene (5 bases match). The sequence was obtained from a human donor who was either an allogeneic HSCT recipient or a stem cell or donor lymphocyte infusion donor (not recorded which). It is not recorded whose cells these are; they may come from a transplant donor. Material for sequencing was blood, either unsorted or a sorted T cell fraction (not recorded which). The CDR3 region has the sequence CASSGGSSGSKNIQYF. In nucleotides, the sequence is TGCGCCAGCAGCGGCGGTTCATCGGGGTCCAAAAACATTCAGTACTTC.